Listed below are T cell receptor beta chains from one sample, sequenced in a study of Ad26.COV2.S vaccination and SARS-CoV-2 variants. Profiled with immunoSEQ multiplex PCR; TCRdb holds only in-frame clones, not every one. Of some 350,000 clones in the sample, roughly 81% were seen once. The sample was peripheral blood, taken in a trial of Ad26.COV2.S vaccine versus placebo. The receptor source for this set is a person between 18 and 65 years old who received the Ad26.COV2.S COVID-19 vaccine or a placebo. CDR3s include the opening cysteine and the closing phenylalanine or tryptophan. A D gene is named only where the DNA matches it firmly. The size field is filled for only some rows; it gives once, few, many or a size class.

D gene: .; clone size: .; V gene: TRBV18; J gene: TRBJ2-2; CDR3 DNA: TGTGCCAGCTCACCAGAGGTTCGGAACACCGGGGAGCTGTTTTTT; CDR3 protein: CASSPEVRNTGELFF
D gene: .; clone size: .; V gene: TRBV7-8; J gene: TRBJ2-2; CDR3 DNA: TGTGCCAGCAGCTTTGGGGGAGAGGCCGGGGAGCTGTTTTTT; CDR3 protein: CASSFGGEAGELFF
D gene: TRBD1; clone size: .; V gene: TRBV15; J gene: TRBJ1-1; CDR3 DNA: TGTGCCACCAGCGGAGCAGGGGGTGGCACTGAAGCTTTCTTT; CDR3 protein: CATSGAGGGTEAFF
D gene: .; clone size: .; V gene: TRBV4-1; J gene: TRBJ2-3; CDR3 DNA: TGCGCCAGCAGCCTCCAGGGCAGTTACACAGATACGCAGTATTTT; CDR3 protein: CASSLQGSYTDTQYF
D gene: .; clone size: .; V gene: TRBV2; J gene: TRBJ1-5; CDR3 DNA: TGTGCCAGCAGTGAACGGGTGATCAATCAGCCCCAGCATTTT; CDR3 protein: CASSERVINQPQHF
D gene: .; clone size: .; V gene: TRBV5-1; J gene: TRBJ2-1; CDR3 DNA: TGCGCCAGTAGCTTGGTTCCAGTGGGCAGTGAGCAGTTCTTC; CDR3 protein: CASSLVPVGSEQFF
D gene: .; clone size: .; V gene: TRBV6-5; J gene: TRBJ1-5; CDR3 DNA: TGTGCCAGCAGAACAGGGATCAATCAGCCCCAGCATTTT; CDR3 protein: CASRTGINQPQHF
D gene: .; clone size: .; V gene: TRBV11-2; J gene: TRBJ2-7; CDR3 DNA: TGTGCCAGCAGCTTGCGACGGGTGGTCTCCTACGAGCAGTACTTC; CDR3 protein: CASSLRRVVSYEQYF
D gene: .; clone size: .; V gene: TRBV19; J gene: TRBJ1-1; CDR3 DNA: TGTGCCAGTAAATCCCCGGGTGGAGCTTTCTTT; CDR3 protein: CASKSPGGAFF
D gene: .; clone size: once; V gene: TRBV25-1; J gene: TRBJ1-4; CDR3 DNA: TGTGCCAGCAGTGATGTCTGGGCGGGAGAAAAACTGTTTTTT; CDR3 protein: CASSDVWAGEKLFF
D gene: .; clone size: .; V gene: TRBV27; J gene: TRBJ1-1; CDR3 DNA: TGTGCCAGCAGTTTGCTTGGGAGGACTGAAGCTTTCTTT; CDR3 protein: CASSLLGRTEAFF
D gene: .; clone size: once; V gene: TRBV15; J gene: TRBJ1-3; CDR3 DNA: TGTGCCACCAGCAGAGATCAATCGGGGGCTGGAAACACCATATATTTT; CDR3 protein: CATSRDQSGAGNTIYF
D gene: .; clone size: few; V gene: TRBV7-9; J gene: TRBJ1-5; CDR3 DNA: TGTGCCAGCAGCACAACAGGGACAAGCAATCAGCCCCAGCATTTT; CDR3 protein: CASSTTGTSNQPQHF
D gene: .; clone size: .; V gene: TRBV9; J gene: TRBJ2-2; CDR3 DNA: TGTGCCAGCAGCGTAGAAGCCGGGGAGCTGTTTTTT; CDR3 protein: CASSVEAGELFF
D gene: .; clone size: .; V gene: TRBV3-1/TRBV3-2; J gene: TRBJ2-1; CDR3 DNA: TGTGCCAGCAGCCAAGTGACAGGTACCTACAATGAGCAGTTCTTC; CDR3 protein: CASSQVTGTYNEQFF
D gene: .; clone size: once; V gene: TRBV9; J gene: TRBJ2-2; CDR3 DNA: TGTGCCAGCAGCGTAGTAAACGCGGGTACCGGGGAGCTGTTTTTT; CDR3 protein: CASSVVNAGTGELFF
D gene: TRBD2; clone size: .; V gene: TRBV11-2; J gene: TRBJ2-3; CDR3 DNA: TGTGCCAGCAGCTCCGTAGCGGGAGTGAGCACAGATACGCAGTATTTT; CDR3 protein: CASSSVAGVSTDTQYF
D gene: .; clone size: .; V gene: TRBV11-2; J gene: TRBJ2-7; CDR3 DNA: TGTGCCAGCAGCTTAGAAGTCCTGGTCGAGCAGTACTTC; CDR3 protein: CASSLEVLVEQYF
D gene: TRBD2; clone size: .; V gene: TRBV5-5; J gene: TRBJ2-7; CDR3 DNA: TGTGCCAGCAGCTTGGCCGTTGGGACTAGCGGGAGTCGGGAGCAGTACTTC; CDR3 protein: CASSLAVGTSGSREQYF
D gene: .; clone size: once; V gene: TRBV18; J gene: TRBJ1-4; CDR3 DNA: TGTGCCAGCTCACCACCCGGACATGAAAAACTGTTTTTT; CDR3 protein: CASSPPGHEKLFF
D gene: TRBD2; clone size: .; V gene: TRBV7-2; J gene: TRBJ2-6; CDR3 DNA: TGTGCCAGCAACTTCGGGGGGGCCGCTGGGGCCAACGTCCTGACTTTC; CDR3 protein: CASNFGGAAGANVLTF
D gene: .; clone size: once; V gene: TRBV19; J gene: TRBJ2-7; CDR3 DNA: TGTGCCAGTAGTTCCAGGGGACTGTACGAGCAGTACTTC; CDR3 protein: CASSSRGLYEQYF
D gene: TRBD2; clone size: .; V gene: TRBV7-9; J gene: TRBJ2-1; CDR3 DNA: TGTGCCAGCAGCTTAACTAGCGCCACCTACAATGAGCAGTTCTTC; CDR3 protein: CASSLTSATYNEQFF
D gene: TRBD2; clone size: .; V gene: TRBV15; J gene: TRBJ2-3; CDR3 DNA: TGTGCCACCAGCAGAGATCCCACTAGCGGGACTACGCAGTATTTT; CDR3 protein: CATSRDPTSGTTQYF
D gene: TRBD2; clone size: .; V gene: TRBV6-6; J gene: TRBJ2-3; CDR3 DNA: TGTGCCAGCAGTCAGACTAGCGGGAGGGCCAGACTTGAGGCAGATACGCAGTATTTT; CDR3 protein: CASSQTSGRARLEADTQYF
D gene: TRBD2; clone size: .; V gene: TRBV6-5; J gene: TRBJ2-1; CDR3 DNA: TGTGCCAGCAGTCCGGGACTAGCGGGCGATGAGCAGTTCTTC; CDR3 protein: CASSPGLAGDEQFF
D gene: TRBD2; clone size: .; V gene: TRBV4-3; J gene: TRBJ2-3; CDR3 DNA: TGCGCCAGCAGCCAAGATCTGGGACTAGCGTCAGATACGCAGTATTTT; CDR3 protein: CASSQDLGLASDTQYF